Below, one T cell receptor (beta chain) is given with its context. What it binds is unknown. This record comes from a study of T cell responses to AZD1222 COVID-19 vaccine. Study-wide results and limits: Among vaccine-associated CD4 TCRs, coverage spanned spike, with dominance at 160-218 and 743-854. Among spike-specific TCRs, nearly half reportedly target unmutated variant regions.

Sequencing used immunoSEQ multiplex PCR; TCRdb keeps in-frame clones, though not all of them. The sample carries about 150,000 clones, roughly 92% recorded once. Source: peripheral blood, taken on day 0 of AZD1222 vaccination. The clonotype comes from an adult in good health.

Here the CDR3 DNA reads TGTGCCAGCAGTTTAAGGGGCGACGGTTACTATGGCTACACCTTC. Its protein product is CASSLRGDGYYGYTF. The chain joins TRBV27 to TRBJ1-2, with D tentatively TRBD1 (5 bases). Trimming pared 2 bases from V and 3 bases from J, leaving 13 bases between. Germline V gene lookup returns CDR1 MNHEY and CDR2 SMNVEV (reference sequence). The CDR3 totals 15 residues.